This TCR beta chain came from a study of early T cells in non-severe SARS-CoV-2 infection. With 4 bases removed from V and 8 bases from J, the gap between germline ends came to 14 bases. There are 13 residues in the CDR3. Germline V gene sequence: CDR1 SGHRS, CDR2 YFSETQ. TCRdb independently ran MiXCR on the 5' RACE reads; one entry per CDR3 protein. The table includes fewer than 100,000 distinct CDR3 sequences, over 10% detected once. The material sequenced was whole blood. The receptor's source is an adult who was a healthcare worker with PCR-confirmed SARS-CoV-2 infection or an uninfected control (not recorded which). The gene calls are TRBV5-1 and TRBJ2-3, with D hard to call. This chain's CDR3 is CASSPGYSGTQYF. The CDR3 coding sequence is TGCGCCAGCAGCCCCGGGTATTCGGGTACGCAGTATTTT.